Listed below are T cell receptor beta chains from one sample, sequenced in a study of cytomegalovirus exposure and HLA in healthy donors. Profiling relied on immunoSEQ multiplex PCR, and the TCRdb table lists in-frame clones only, not all of them. The repertoire holds roughly 120,000 clones, with 60% to 80% as singletons. The sample taken for sequencing was PBMCs. The receptors were gathered from a man aged 45-60 years in good health and CMV-seropositive. The CDR3 runs from the conserved cysteine through the conserved F or W. Each record gives: J gene, V gene, CDR3 protein.

TRBJ1-4,TRBV28,CASSHREKNEKLFF
TRBJ2-7,TRBV10-1,CASSVAQGYEQYF
TRBJ2-7,TRBV7-8,CASSSSGTTAYEQYF
TRBJ1-1,TRBV7-9,CASSVVGQLEAFF
TRBJ1-1,TRBV11-3,CASSRGGKDTEAFF
TRBJ2-3,TRBV10-3,CAISESGQGRATDTQYF
.,TRBV15,CATSRDTGAGEQYF
TRBJ2-3,TRBV5-1,CASSLKPLDTQYF
TRBJ1-1,TRBV7-2,CATRGGLNTEAFF
TRBJ1-4,TRBV5-1,CASSLGPGINEKLFF
TRBJ1-2,TRBV10-1,CASSDSTSLSSGYTF
TRBJ2-3,TRBV9,CASSVDYSATFTDTQYF
TRBJ2-3,TRBV7-9,CASSARATGTGATDTQYF
TRBJ1-1,TRBV7-9,CASSLERVTEAFF
TRBJ2-6,TRBV27,CASSSRTGKFSGANVLTF
TRBJ1-2,TRBV30,CASRGAGGEGNYGYTF
TRBJ2-1,TRBV4-1,CASSLTSGSFNEQFF
TRBJ1-1,TRBV18,CASSPNRNGFEAFF
TRBJ2-2,TRBV10-3,CAISERTGETGELFF
TRBJ1-1,TRBV6-1,CASSTADRRTEAFF
TRBJ2-1,TRBV9,CASSVVAGGYNEQFF
TRBJ2-2,TRBV6-5,CASSLQGARTGELFF